In this sample, the clone carrying this TCR beta chain turned up a few times. Its antigen is unknown. V lost 7 bases to trimming and J lost 7 bases; unmatched junction nucleotides: 9. The CDR3 covers 14 residues. CDR1 is MNHNS and CDR2 is SASEGT in the germline V gene. The sample is drawn from a study of cytomegalovirus exposure and HLA in healthy donors. As for the study in general: Previous work identified some 120 million unique TCR beta sequences from approximately 190 million T cells. Whole-study findings and limits: Among TCR beta chains, those listed as cytomegalovirus-associated numbered some 160. In an earlier analysis, productive rearrangement rates for most beta V segments clustered near 90% or 30%.

The PCR employed 60 Vbeta primers together with 13 Jbeta primers. Libraries were prepared by immunoSEQ multiplex PCR; TCRdb keeps only in-frame clonotypes and omits some of them. The data contain some 120,000 clones, about four fifths of them singletons. Sequencing used PBMCs. V is TRBV6-1 and J is TRBJ1-4, with TRBD1 matching over 7 bases. The clonotype originates from a woman aged 18-29 years in good health and CMV-seronegative. The chain's CDR3 is CASKGQEKSEKLFF. As DNA, the CDR3 is TGTGCCAGCAAAGGACAGGAGAAAAGTGAAAAACTGTTTTTT.